The next 25 T cell receptor beta chains were all read from a single sample in a study. TCRdb reanalysed the 5' RACE reads using MiXCR and keeps one entry per CDR3 protein. The data show more than 55,000 distinct CDR3 sequences, approximately 26% seen once. Cells sorted as Tregs were CD4+, CD25+ and CD127-/low. The specimen sequenced was tumor-infiltrating Tregs sorted from the breast tumor. These receptors were obtained from a female donor with breast cancer.

A few counts support this clonotype. CDR3 nucleotides: TGTGCCACCAGCTTCCGGGACAGGGGGGAAGTTGGCTACACCTTC. Translated, it gives CATSFRDRGEVGYTF. The chain carries TRBV15 and TRBJ1-2, with 11 bases that match TRBD1. Germline trimming cut 5 bases from V and 7 bases from J; bases unmatched to any gene: 9. This CDR3 region has 15 residues. Germline values: CDR1 LNHNV, CDR2 YYDKDF (reference sequence).

The V call is TRBV15, the J call TRBJ2-5; D gene unclear. This CDR3 contains 15 residues. Germline CDR1 reads LNHNV; CDR2 reads YYDKDF (reference sequence). V gave up 3 bases and J gave up 2 bases, with 13 bases separating them. The CDR3 here is CATSRDPQAQETQYF. The CDR3 DNA reads as TGTGCCACCAGCAGGGACCCTCAGGCACAAGAGACCCAGTACTTC. The whole variable domain, remainder taken from reference TRBV15 and TRBJ2-5, is DAMVIQNPRYQVTQFGKPVTLSCSQTLNHNVMYWYQQKSSQAPKLLFHYYDKDFNNEADTPDNFQSRRPNTSFCFLDIRSPGLGDTAMYLCATSRDPQAQETQYFGPGTRLLVL.

This clonotype was found a few times. This chain links TRBV28 with TRBJ1-5; D may be TRBD1 (5 bases). In germline, CDR1 is MDHEN, CDR2 SYDVKM. There are 15 residues in the CDR3. The V end was cut by 5 bases, the J end by 4 bases, with 15 bases between. The CDR3 DNA is TGTGCCAGCAGTCTCCGACAGATAACTAATCAGCCCCAGCATTTT. Amino acid sequence: CASSLRQITNQPQHF.

Of note for this clonotype: A read error may produce the germline difference seen at one junction end. The V gene is TRBV11-2, the J gene TRBJ1-1; D gene ambiguous. The V gene's germline CDR1 is SGHAT and CDR2 FQNNGV. The CDR3 extends over 13 amino acids. The CDR3, as DNA: TGTGCCAGCGGCTTAAAGAGGAACACTGAAGCTTTCTTT. Its translation is CASGLKRNTEAFF.

This clonotype was picked up a small number of times. V gene TRBV6-6 combines with J gene TRBJ2-3; D might be TRBD1 or TRBD2, each matching 5 bases. This CDR3 region has 11 residues. CDR1 is MNHNY and CDR2 is SVGAGI in the germline V gene (reference sequence). The germline V and J ends were trimmed by 8 bases and 6 bases, with 9 bases remaining between them. CDR3 bases: TGTGCCAGCGGGACGGGGGATACGCAGTATTTT. It is translated as CASGTGDTQYF.

V and J are TRBV5-4 and TRBJ2-5; 11 bases fit TRBD1. The CDR3 has 16 amino acids. Trimming cost V 4 bases and J 0 bases; bases outside gene matches: 5. Germline CDR1 SGHNT, CDR2 YYREEE (reference sequence). The CDR3 reads CASSRGTGGYQETQYF. CDR3 coding DNA: TGTGCCAGCAGCCGGGGGACAGGGGGGTACCAAGAGACCCAGTACTTC.

This clonotype was picked up a small number of times. The rearrangement links TRBV12-3 or TRBV12-4 to TRBJ2-3; D possibly matches TRBD1 or TRBD2 (5 bases each). V gave up 6 bases and J gave up 3 bases, with 10 bases separating them. The length of the CDR3 is 13 residues. The CDR3 DNA follows: TGTGCCAGCAGCCGGGACGCAACAGATACGCAGTATTTT. It is translated as CASSRDATDTQYF.

This clonotype has a handful of counts. V gene TRBV5-4 combines with J gene TRBJ2-3; no definite D call. CDR3 length: 16 residues. V was trimmed by 0 bases and J by 0 bases, leaving 11 bases between them. Germline V gene sequence: CDR1 SGHNT, CDR2 YYREEE (reference sequence). CDR3 in DNA: TGTGCCAGCAGCTTGGTTCCGGGCTCTAGCACAGATACGCAGTATTTT. Protein: CASSLVPGSSTDTQYF.

V and J are TRBV11-2 and TRBJ2-7, with a weak D call TRBD2 (5 bases). The CDR3 consists of 13 residues. Germline CDR1 reads SGHAT; CDR2 reads FQNNGV. Trimming took 5 bases from V and 3 from J, leaving 11 bases between them. CDR3 amino acids: CASSPGLYYEQYF. CDR3 in DNA: TGTGCCAGCAGCCCTGGACTTTACTACGAGCAGTACTTC. Variable domain in full (rest from reference TRBV11-2 and TRBJ2-7): EAGVAQSPRYKIIEKRQSVAFWCNPISGHATLYWYQQILGQGPKLLIQFQNNGVVDDSQLPKDRFSAERLKGVDSTLKIQPAKLEDSAVYLCASSPGLYYEQYFGPGTRLTVT.

This chain links TRBV6-1 with TRBJ2-3; TRBD1 matches 7 bases. The CDR3 spans 13 residues. CDR1 and CDR2 (germline): MNHNS, SASEGT. Germline trimming cut 8 bases from V and 4 bases from J; bases unmatched to any gene: 6. CDR3: CASSGGSADTQYF. The CDR3 region has the DNA TGTGCCAGCTCAGGGGGAAGCGCAGATACGCAGTATTTT.

The genes are TRBV7-9 and TRBJ2-1; D assignment may be TRBD1 or TRBD2 (6 bases each). Germline V gene lookup returns CDR1 SEHNR and CDR2 FQNEAQ (reference sequence). This CDR3 spans 16 amino acids. Trimming cost V 1 base and J 0 bases, with 10 bases left between them. The CDR3 DNA is TGTGCCAGCAGCTTAGGCGGAGGGGGCTCCTACAATGAGCAGTTCTTC. Amino acids: CASSLGGGGSYNEQFF.

This clonotype was detected a few times. The J gene is TRBJ2-5, the V gene TRBV24-1; the D gene is possibly TRBD2 (5 bases). The CDR3 runs to 15 residues. Germline-derived CDR1 and CDR2 are KGHDR and SFDVKD. V gave up 8 bases and J gave up 4 bases, with 19 bases separating them. CDR3 sequence: CATKIRGGDGETQYF. The DNA of the CDR3 is TGTGCCACCAAGATCCGGGGTGGAGATGGAGAGACCCAGTACTTC.

The chain employs TRBV7-3 and TRBJ2-3, with D possibly TRBD1 on 6 matching bases. This CDR3 region has 15 residues. Germline V gene sequence: CDR1 SGHTA, CDR2 FQGTGA. V was trimmed by 4 bases and J by 4 bases, leaving 15 bases between them. The CDR3 spells CASSSTATGADTQYF. CDR3 DNA: TGTGCCAGCAGCTCCACCGCGACAGGCGCAGATACGCAGTATTTT.

The genes are TRBV29-1 and TRBJ2-1; TRBD2 might be the D (5 bases). The CDR3 is made up of 12 amino acids. The germline V gene encodes CDR1 SQVTM and CDR2 ANQGSEA. With 4 bases removed from V and 6 bases from J, the gap between germline ends came to 10 bases. In nucleotides, the CDR3 is TGCAGCGTTGCGCCGGGGAGCAATGAGCAGTTCTTC. Protein product: CSVAPGSNEQFF.

Comments on this clonotype: An end of the junction differs from the germline gene, which may be a read error. This chain connects TRBV27 to TRBJ2-1; possibly TRBD2 for D (6 bases). Germline assignment: CDR1 MNHEY and CDR2 SMNVEV (reference sequence). The CDR3 is 16 amino acids. CDR3 nucleotide sequence: TGTGCCAGCAGTTCCCCCTCTAGCGCCTCCTACAATGAGCGGCTCTTC. Amino acids: CASSSPSSASYNERLF.

This chain connects TRBV28 to TRBJ1-6; 10 nucleotides match TRBD1. The V gene's germline CDR1 is MDHEN and CDR2 SYDVKM. The V segment lost 4 bases and the J segment 10 bases; nucleotides outside the gene matches: 4. The CDR3 covers 14 residues. The CDR3 coding sequence is TGTGCCAGCAGTTATGGACAGGGGGGATCACCCCTCCACTTT. It yields the protein CASSYGQGGSPLHF.

A few counts support this clonotype. This chain uses TRBV6-1 with TRBJ2-1; 9 positions match TRBD2. This CDR3 spans 14 amino acids. Per the germline V gene, CDR1 is MNHNS and CDR2 is SASEGT. The V and J ends lost 5 bases and 7 bases, in that order; junction bases with no gene match: 6. For the CDR3, the DNA is TGTGCCAGCAGTAGAGCGGGGGGCTTTAATGAGCAGTTCTTC. As protein: CASSRAGGFNEQFF.

The sample holds a few counts of this clonotype. This sequence joins TRBV5-1 and TRBJ2-3; a weak D match, TRBD2 (5 bases). The length of the CDR3 is 14 residues. In germline, CDR1 is SGHRS, CDR2 YFSETQ. V gave up 3 bases and J gave up 5 bases, with 13 bases separating them. In DNA form, the CDR3 reads TGCGCCAGCAGCTCCTCCGGACGGGAAGATACGCAGTATTTT. It yields the protein CASSSSGREDTQYF.

The chain has TRBV12-3 or TRBV12-4 and TRBJ1-2, with no clear D. V was shortened by 6 bases and J by 5 bases, with 7 bases between the two germline ends. This CDR3 contains 11 residues. The CDR3 sequence: CASRPVYGYTF. CDR3 DNA sequence: TGTGCCAGCAGACCCGTATATGGCTACACCTTC.

The V and J genes are TRBV3-1 and TRBJ2-1; possibly TRBD2 for D (5 bases). Germline-derived CDR1 and CDR2 are LGHDT and YNNKEL (reference sequence). V was cut by 2 bases and J by 0 bases, with 17 bases left in between. The CDR3 spans 18 residues. The CDR3 bases are TGTGCCAGCAGCCAAAGCGCTAAAGGAGGTAGCTCCTACAATGAGCAGTTCTTC. Its translation: CASSQSAKGGSSYNEQFF.

This clonotype was detected only a few times. J is TRBJ2-7 and V is TRBV27; D perhaps matches TRBD1 (6 bases). V was clipped by 4 bases and J by 3 bases, with 13 bases between them. CDR3 length: 14 amino acids. Per germline, CDR1 MNHEY and CDR2 SMNVEV (reference sequence). CDR3 DNA: TGTGCCAGCAGTTCATTGACAGGAAGCTACGAGCAGTACTTC. Its protein product is CASSSLTGSYEQYF.

There are a few counts of this clonotype. V is TRBV2 and J is TRBJ2-1, with 9 bases fitting TRBD1. The V and J ends lost 7 bases and 6 bases, in that order; junction bases with no gene match: 13. Germline assignment: CDR1 SNHLY and CDR2 FYNNEI. CDR3 length: 16 residues. CDR3 region: CASKGSTPGQGNEQFF. The CDR3 coding sequence is TGTGCCAGCAAAGGAAGTACACCGGGACAGGGCAATGAGCAGTTCTTC.

This clonotype was counted between two and nine times. This sequence joins TRBV6-2 or TRBV6-3 and TRBJ2-1, with 9 bases matching TRBD2. This CDR3 has 16 amino acids. Per the germline V gene, CDR1 is MNHEY and CDR2 is SVGEGT. Germline trimming cut 2 bases from V and 9 bases from J; bases unmatched to any gene: 11. CDR3 sequence reads: CASSYEGREGRGEQFF. In DNA, the CDR3 is TGTGCCAGCAGTTACGAAGGGCGGGAGGGCCGAGGTGAGCAGTTCTTC.

This clonotype came up many times. The CDR3 here is CASSITGGAANEQFF. The CDR3 nucleotides are TGTGCCAGCAGTATAACAGGGGGCGCGGCCAATGAGCAGTTCTTC. The rearrangement links TRBV28 to TRBJ2-1; 9 bases are shared with TRBD1. The ends lost 5 bases at V and 6 bases at J; junction bases unmatched: 8. The germline V gene encodes CDR1 MDHEN and CDR2 SYDVKM. The CDR3 is made up of 15 amino acids. The full variable domain, with the rest looked up from reference TRBV28 and TRBJ2-1, is DVKVTQSSRYLVKRTGEKVFLECVQDMDHENMFWYRQDPGLGLRLIYFSYDVKMKEKGDIPEGYSVSREKKERFSLILESASTNQTSMYLCASSITGGAANEQFFGPGTRLTVL.

V gene TRBV7-2 combines with J gene TRBJ2-7; 8 bases match TRBD2. V shed 8 bases, J shed 3 bases, and the junction held 6 bases outside the gene matches. The CDR3 is made up of 13 amino acids. The V gene's germline CDR1 is SGHTA and CDR2 FQGNSA. The CDR3 reads CASGLAGYYEQYF. Written as DNA, the CDR3 is TGTGCCAGCGGGCTAGCGGGCTACTACGAGCAGTACTTC.